A selection of T cell receptor beta chains follows, all from one sample in a study of CD8+CD57+ T cells in acquired aplastic anemia. In TCRdb, the reads were re-called with MiXCR into one record per CDR3 protein. The sample records around 210,000 distinct CDR3 sequences, approximately 60% being singletons. Sequenced sample: sorted CD4+, CD8+, or CD8+CD57+ T cells (not recorded which) from PBMCs. The source of these receptors is a human donor with aplastic anemia. CDR3s include the opening cysteine and the closing phenylalanine or tryptophan. Each record gives: V gene, D gene, J gene, clone size, CDR3 protein, CDR3 DNA. The D gene is left open where the match is weak. Where a row states a size, it is once, few, many or the class of an expanded clone; other rows omit it.

TRBV29-1,-,TRBJ2-1,-,CSVGRETVNEQFF,TGCAGCGTTGGGAGGGAAACCGTCAATGAGCAGTTCTTC
TRBV20-1,-,TRBJ1-1,-,CSASGQIGEAFF,TGCAGTGCTAGTGGACAGATAGGTGAAGCTTTCTTT
TRBV3-1,TRBD2,TRBJ2-2,-,CATGGIGELFF,TGTGCCACCGGGGGGATCGGGGAGCTGTTTTTT
TRBV20-1,TRBD1,TRBJ1-5,-,CSARDRGTVNQPQHF,TGCAGTGCTAGAGATCGAGGGACAGTAAATCAGCCCCAGCATTTT
TRBV29-1,TRBD1,TRBJ2-5,-,CSVRQGKGETQYF,TGCAGCGTTAGACAGGGGAAGGGGGAGACCCAGTACTTC
TRBV20-1,TRBD2,TRBJ2-1,-,CSARDPQTSGGNEQFF,TGCAGTGCTAGAGATCCGCAGACTAGCGGGGGGAATGAGCAGTTCTTC
TRBV5-5,-,TRBJ2-5,-,CASSTPGSQETQYF,TGCGCCAGCAGCACCCCAGGTAGCCAAGAGACCCAGTACTTC
TRBV7-9,-,TRBJ2-7,-,CASGTFVSYEQYF,TGTGCCTCCGGGACTTTCGTTTCCTACGAGCAGTACTTC
TRBV7-6,-,TRBJ2-3,-,CASSPDWGTDTQYF,TGTGCCAGCAGCCCTGACTGGGGCACAGATACGCAGTATTTT
TRBV24-1,TRBD1,TRBJ2-7,-,CATSATRTGTYEQYF,TGTGCCACCAGTGCTACAAGGACAGGGACCTACGAGCAGTACTTC
TRBV24-1,-,TRBJ2-3,-,CATSDLQGTHTDTQYF,TGTGCCACCAGTGATTTGCAGGGGACTCACACAGATACGCAGTATTTT
TRBV13,-,TRBJ1-2,-,CASSLTLGLYGYTF,TGTGCCAGCAGCTTAACCCTCGGCCTCTATGGCTACACCTTC
TRBV12-3/TRBV12-4,-,TRBJ1-4,many,CASSPGTGKLFF,TGTGCCAGCAGTCCCGGGACGGGGAAACTGTTTTTT
TRBV14,TRBD2,TRBJ2-7,-,CASSQRLAGGPNFYEQYF,TGTGCCAGCAGCCAGCGACTAGCGGGGGGGCCTAACTTCTACGAGCAGTACTTC